The sequence of this T cell receptor (beta chain) was determined in a study of cytomegalovirus exposure and HLA in healthy donors. This PCR relied on a set of 60 Vbeta primers and 13 Jbeta primers. This table comes from immunoSEQ multiplex PCR, and its TCRdb copy is limited to in-frame clones, with some not included. Of 200,000 to 250,000 clones in the sample, 82% were seen once. The TCR sequence derives from a middle-aged woman in good health and CMV-seropositive. Sequenced: PBMCs.

The CDR3: CASSPRGASRYGYTF. In DNA, the CDR3 is TGTGCCAGCAGCCCTCGGGGGGCCTCTAGGTATGGCTACACCTTC. The V and J genes are TRBV7-2 and TRBJ1-2, with a weak D call TRBD1 (6 bases). Deletions cut 5 bases from V and 5 bases from J, with 18 bases between. The CDR3 has 15 amino acids. Germline CDR1 reads SGHTA; CDR2 reads FQGNSA.